This paragraph covers one T cell receptor beta chain sequence. The data derive from a study of Ad26.COV2.S vaccination and SARS-CoV-2 variants. This CDR3 is 16 amino acids long. Trimming removed 5 bases at V and 1 base at J, with 14 bases between. The germline V gene encodes CDR1 MDHEN and CDR2 SYDVKM. The sample's treatment: roughly 20 received Ad26.COV2.S at low or high dose, single or two shots; roughly five received placebo; per-sample allocation not given. Day 63 following the first vaccine or placebo injection was when the samples were taken. Sequencing was performed with immunoSEQ multiplex PCR; in TCRdb, only in-frame clones are kept and a portion is missing. Found here are almost 400,000 clones, 89% of them singletons; the top ten hold approximately 1.9%.

The chain joins TRBV28 to TRBJ2-2, with D possibly called TRBD1 or TRBD2 (5 bases each). The material was peripheral blood, obtained in a trial of Ad26.COV2.S vaccine versus placebo. The clonotype originates from a person aged 18 to 59 who received the Ad26.COV2.S COVID-19 vaccine or a placebo. CDR3 loop: CASSIRAGRNTGELFF. The CDR3 nucleotides read TGTGCCAGCAGTATAAGAGCAGGGAGGAACACCGGGGAGCTGTTTTTT.